This note documents a single T cell receptor beta chain sequence. Antigen: not known. The data originate from a study of cytomegalovirus exposure and HLA in healthy donors. General study findings and limits: Rarity characterized most TCR sequences, yet some public TCRs appeared in many donors. The productive fraction for most TCR beta V segments was about 87% or about 30% in an earlier analysis.

13 Jbeta primers and 60 Vbeta primers were used for the PCR. Measured with immunoSEQ multiplex PCR; TCRdb has only the in-frame clones, and not every one. This table holds more than 200,000 clones, roughly 85% found once. Germline loops: CDR1 SGHRS, CDR2 YFSETQ. The junction had 22 bases not matched to a gene; V was cut back by 3 bases and J by 7 bases. The CDR3 runs to 19 residues. This sequence joins TRBV5-1 and TRBJ2-7, with 10 bases matching TRBD2. Material: PBMCs. The source is a male donor in good health and CMV-seronegative. This chain's CDR3 is CASSSHLVSGGAESIEQYF. The CDR3, as DNA: TGCGCCAGCAGCTCCCATCTAGTGAGCGGGGGGGCGGAGAGTATTGAGCAGTACTTC.